The sequence of this TCR beta chain was determined in a study of PD-L1 blockade in urothelial cancer. Clones were read by immunoSEQ multiplex PCR, and TCRdb kept only the in-frame ones, dropping some. There are around 35,000 clones in the sample; over 65% occur only once, and roughly 18% lies in the top ten. The germline V gene has CDR1 MGHRA and CDR2 YSYEKL. V dropped 6 bases and J dropped 1 base, with 13 bases sitting between them. The CDR3 has 15 residues. Locally advanced or metastatic urothelial carcinoma was present in patients. This specimen was PBMCs, taken around atezolizumab (anti-PD-L1) treatment. The chain links TRBV4-1 to TRBJ2-1; maybe TRBD2 (5 bases). This TCR came from a man aged 60 to 75 with urothelial cancer. CDR3 sequence (DNA): TGCGCCAGCAGGGAGGCGACCCTATCCTACAATGAGCAGTTCTTC. Encoded protein: CASREATLSYNEQFF.